One sample yielded the 21 T cell receptor beta chains listed below, sequenced in a study of blood T cell repertoires in COVID-19. Only in-frame clones appear in the TCRdb table, and some are missing; sequencing was by immunoSEQ multiplex PCR. The table lists tens of thousands of clones, 89% of them singletons. The material sequenced was peripheral blood. These receptors were collected from a human donor in a cohort sampled during active COVID-19.

The chain links TRBV12-3 or TRBV12-4 to TRBJ1-1; D is uncertain. CDR3 length: 13 residues. V was shortened by 7 bases and J by 1 base, with 10 bases between the two germline ends. For the CDR3, the DNA is TGTGCCAGCACCCTTCGGAGGAACACTGAAGCTTTCTTT. This sequence encodes CASTLRRNTEAFF.

The chain combines TRBV11-2 with TRBJ2-2; TRBD2 matches at 9 bases. This CDR3 has 16 residues. J gave up 4 bases and V 2 bases, and 5 bases lay outside the gene matches. Germline V gene lookup returns CDR1 SGHAT and CDR2 FQNNGV. Here the CDR3 reads CASSLRGRGGTGELFF. CDR3 nucleotide sequence: TGTGCCAGCAGCTTACGGGGGCGGGGGGGCACCGGGGAGCTGTTTTTT.

This sequence joins TRBV4-1 and TRBJ2-7; D is unresolved. Germline CDR1 reads MGHRA; CDR2 reads YSYEKL. There are 14 residues in the CDR3. The germline V and J ends were trimmed by 6 bases and 2 bases, with 14 bases remaining between them. DNA for the CDR3: TGCGCCAGCAGTCAGACTCCAAGGACCTACGAGCAGTACTTC. As protein: CASSQTPRTYEQYF.

This sequence joins TRBV5-1 and TRBJ2-2, with TRBD1 as a possible D gene (8 bases). The CDR3 contains 17 residues. The germline V gene encodes CDR1 SGHRS and CDR2 YFSETQ. Trimming pared 3 bases from V and 8 bases from J, leaving 23 bases between. The CDR3 DNA sequence: TGCGCCAGCAGCTCGAAGACAGGGGTAACACTAGCGGGGGAGCTGTTTTTT. This codes for CASSSKTGVTLAGELFF.

The rearrangement links TRBV2 to TRBJ1-1, with a weak D call TRBD1 (6 bases). CDR1 SNHLY and CDR2 FYNNEI come from the germline V gene. Trimming stripped 6 bases from V and 1 base from J, with 9 bases between. The CDR3 runs 13 residues. This CDR3 is CASRDRRNTEAFF. The DNA of the CDR3 is TGTGCCAGCAGAGACAGGAGGAACACTGAAGCTTTCTTT.

This clone was detected once. This chain joins TRBV28 and TRBJ1-1; 7 nucleotides align to TRBD1. Losses at the gene ends were 4 bases for V and 4 bases for J; bases not matched to a gene: 9. This CDR3 has 15 residues. Germline V gene lookup returns CDR1 MDHEN and CDR2 SYDVKM. For the CDR3, the DNA is TGTGCCAGCAGTTCGACAGGGATAGGAGCCACTGAAGCTTTCTTT. Its translation is CASSSTGIGATEAFF.

The J gene is TRBJ2-6, the V gene TRBV7-2; D is ambiguous. Germline lookup yields CDR1 SGHTA and CDR2 FQGNSA. The CDR3 runs 15 residues. V was trimmed by 5 bases and J by 4 bases, leaving 12 bases between them. The CDR3 bases are TGTGCCAGCAGCCCCACCGTGGCAGGGGCCAACGTCCTGACTTTC. Translated: CASSPTVAGANVLTF.

The chain uses TRBV5-1 and TRBJ2-2; TRBD2 aligns across 14 bases. Germline CDR1 and CDR2: SGHRS and YFSETQ. The CDR3 contains 16 residues. Losses at the gene ends were 5 bases for V and 4 bases for J; bases not matched to a gene: 4. CDR3 in amino acids: CASRSGTSGGTGELFF. The CDR3 DNA reads TGCGCCAGCAGGTCCGGGACTAGCGGGGGCACCGGGGAGCTGTTTTTT.

This rearrangement joins TRBV7-8 to TRBJ2-7; a possible D gene is TRBD1 (7 bases). The length of the CDR3 is 15 residues. Germline V gene sequence: CDR1 SGHVS, CDR2 FQNEAQ. The V and J ends lost 2 bases and 1 base respectively, with 12 bases between them. The CDR3 spells CASSLSQGGSYEQYF. In DNA, the CDR3 is TGTGCCAGCAGCTTAAGCCAGGGGGGTTCCTACGAGCAGTACTTC.

The V call is TRBV7-9, the J call TRBJ1-1; possibly TRBD1 for D (6 bases). The CDR3 sequence is 17 residues long. Trimming shortened V by 5 bases and J by 5 bases, and 24 bases separated the two germline ends. Germline V CDR1 and CDR2: SEHNR, FQNEAQ (reference sequence). The CDR3 reads CASSPLVYRAGGTEAFF. CDR3 DNA sequence: TGTGCCAGCAGCCCATTGGTTTACAGGGCGGGGGGGACTGAAGCTTTCTTT.

The genes are TRBV12-3 or TRBV12-4 and TRBJ2-1; no reliable D call. The ends were cut back, 6 bases at V and 5 bases at J, with 11 bases in the middle. This CDR3 has 13 residues. For the CDR3, the DNA is TGTGCCAGCAGGCCAGCGCGCGACAATGAGCAGTTCTTC. Translation: CASRPARDNEQFF.

This clone was detected once. The rearrangement links TRBV5-1 to TRBJ1-2; D is uncertain. The CDR3 runs 14 residues. Germline CDR1 is SGHRS and CDR2 is YFSETQ. Trimming shortened V by 0 bases and J by 5 bases, and 11 bases separated the two germline ends. DNA for the CDR3: TGCGCCAGCAGCTTGGACGGACGGGGATATGGCTACACCTTC. Amino acids: CASSLDGRGYGYTF.

This clone was seen a few times. The rearrangement uses TRBV29-1 and TRBJ2-4; D is ambiguous. V was shortened by 2 bases and J by 1 base, with 3 bases between the two germline ends. The CDR3 sequence is 12 residues long. The V gene's germline CDR1 is SQVTM and CDR2 ANQGSEA. The CDR3 spells CSVESAKNIQYF. DNA for the CDR3: TGCAGCGTTGAATCTGCCAAAAACATTCAGTACTTC.

The chain has TRBV4-3 and TRBJ2-1; tentatively, D is TRBD1 (5 bases). The CDR3 sequence is 15 residues long. V dropped 1 base and J dropped 9 bases, with 16 bases sitting between them. Per germline, CDR1 LGHNA and CDR2 YSLEER. CDR3 sequence reads: CASSQGPLGAGEQFF. In DNA, the CDR3 is TGCGCCAGCAGCCAAGGCCCTCTAGGGGCAGGTGAGCAGTTCTTC.

This sequence joins TRBV27 and TRBJ2-3; possible D gene TRBD2, 6 bases. CDR3 length: 13 amino acids. The germline V gene encodes CDR1 MNHEY and CDR2 SMNVEV (reference sequence). The ends were cut back, 5 bases at V and 6 bases at J, with 12 bases in the middle. CDR3 sequence (DNA): TGTGCCAGCAGTCCTGGGACTTCGGATACGCAGTATTTT. It codes for CASSPGTSDTQYF.

The chain has TRBV7-2 and TRBJ1-5, with D perhaps TRBD1 (5 bases). Trimming took off 2 bases at V and 0 bases at J, with 8 bases between the two ends. The germline V gene has CDR1 SGHTA and CDR2 FQGNSA. This CDR3 has 15 amino acids. DNA for the CDR3: TGTGCCAGCAGCTTAAGGCAGGGTAGCAATCAGCCCCAGCATTTT. Its translation is CASSLRQGSNQPQHF.

The rearrangement links TRBV15 to TRBJ1-2, with 10 bases lining up with TRBD1. V shed 3 bases, J shed 4 bases, and the junction held 2 bases outside the gene matches. Germline lookup yields CDR1 LNHNV and CDR2 YYDKDF (reference sequence). The CDR3 has 14 amino acids. The CDR3 protein is CATSRGQGPYGYTF. The DNA for the CDR3 is TGTGCCACCAGCAGGGGACAGGGGCCCTATGGCTACACCTTC.

The rearrangement uses TRBV7-2 and TRBJ2-7; D might be TRBD1 (6 bases). The CDR3 spans 16 residues. V dropped 2 bases and J dropped 1 base, with 15 bases sitting between them. Germline CDR1 and CDR2: SGHTA and FQGNSA. The chain's CDR3 is CASSLPLQGPSYEQYF. As DNA, the CDR3 is TGTGCCAGCAGCTTACCCTTGCAGGGGCCTTCCTACGAGCAGTACTTC.

The chain employs TRBV12-5 and TRBJ2-1, with D possibly matching TRBD2 (6 bases). Trimming took off 2 bases at V and 10 bases at J, with 27 bases between the two ends. This CDR3 has 18 residues. Germline lookup yields CDR1 LGHNT and CDR2 FRNRAP. The chain's CDR3 is CASGLRIWAPRGSVEQFF. The CDR3 nucleotides are TGTGCTAGTGGTTTGCGTATTTGGGCTCCCCGGGGGTCGGTGGAGCAGTTCTTC.

The rearrangement links TRBV28 to TRBJ1-5, with 10 bases aligning to TRBD1. Trimming removed 6 bases from V and 7 bases from J; junction bases left unmatched: 9. CDR1 and CDR2 from the germline V gene are MDHEN and SYDVKM. The CDR3 consists of 15 residues. The CDR3 bases are TGTGCCAGCAGAGCGACAGGGGGCGCCGGACAGCCCCAGCATTTT. Its protein is CASRATGGAGQPQHF.

The chain has TRBV2 and TRBJ1-2; TRBD1 aligns across 12 bases. The CDR3 has 15 residues. CDR1 and CDR2 (germline): SNHLY, FYNNEI. The ends lost 10 bases at V and 8 bases at J; junction bases unmatched: 14. The CDR3 DNA reads TGTGCCAACTCGGGGACAGGGGGCGTTACAGACGGCTACACCTTC. It specifies CANSGTGGVTDGYTF.